This TCR beta chain was identified in a study of T cells in Graves' hyperthyroidism and ophthalmopathy. Study-level background: Any treatment followed the collection of peripheral blood at initial diagnosis. The study, taken as a whole, reports: Most clonotypes expanded in the thyroid (above 0.001) were also present in blood.

V was trimmed by 5 bases and J by 0 bases, leaving 13 bases between them. The CDR3 is made up of 15 amino acids. Germline V gene sequence: CDR1 MDHEN, CDR2 SYDVKM. Amplification yielded TCR beta CDR3 regions, with RNA transcripts as the source. During a first-round RT-PCR of the TCR CDR3, the HTBI primer set was used. TCRdb fed the multiplex PCR reads into MiXCR, producing one record per CDR3 protein. The sample has roughly 400,000 distinct CDR3 sequences, 11% to 15% seen once. Active moderate-to-severe ophthalmopathy, Clinical Activity Score at least 3, NOSPECS at least 4, under 3 months' duration. PBMCs were collected from a roughly 10 ml volume of fresh peripheral blood. To note about this clonotype: Its antigen remains unknown.

V is TRBV28 and J is TRBJ1-1, with D unclear. This clonotype was obtained from a man aged 50 to 60 with Graves' ophthalmopathy. The sequenced sample was blood. The CDR3 DNA sequence: TGTGCCAGCAGTCCCCAAGAATCTATGAACACTGAAGCTTTCTTT. Its protein is CASSPQESMNTEAFF.